This TCR beta chain was profiled in a study of response to subunit inactivated influenza vaccine (dated by TCRdb to 2016 to 2019). Notes on the research overall: To follow how T cells responded to a trivalent subunit inactivated influenza vaccine, the researchers relied on deep quantitative profiling of the T cell receptor repertoire. What the authors observed across the whole study: It was suggested by the authors that each seasonal influenza vaccination may recruit only a limited number of new T cells.

The library was obtained by RT-PCR. The instrument given in TCRdb is Illumina HiSeq 2500. Starting from the raw public reads, TCRdb applied fastp trimming at Q25, assembled clones with MiXCR and retained in-frame beta chains. Every entry covers one CDR3 protein and lists the most common genes and DNA from its rows. The sample yields around 650,000 distinct CDR3 sequences; around 14% were counted once. About 9.9% of the sample goes to the ten largest clones. The CDR3 contains 14 residues, cysteine and phenylalanine counted. Left in the record is the CDR3 DNA by itself, 42 bases read in frame from the first base. CDR1 is given as LGHNA and CDR2 as YNFKEQ, both from the germline V gene. V loses 3 bases of germline sequence and J loses 6 bases, and the interval between the two ends is 15 bases. On this clonotype itself: It has no known antigen specificity. Per-nucleotide qualities are absent, and no much larger clonotype sits a single base away.

Here the sequenced sample was PBMCs from blood, taken 11 to 12 days after vaccination. This sequence originates from a man aged 50-59 years who received an inactivated influenza vaccine. Donor details come from another sample of the same person, matched by shared clones. In this chain, TRBV4-2 is recombined with TRBJ2-7, with the D gene too uncertain to name. The CDR3 region has the sequence CASSHDQGYGEQYF. The nucleotides are TGTGCCAGCAGCCACGATCAAGGATACGGCGAGCAGTACTTC.